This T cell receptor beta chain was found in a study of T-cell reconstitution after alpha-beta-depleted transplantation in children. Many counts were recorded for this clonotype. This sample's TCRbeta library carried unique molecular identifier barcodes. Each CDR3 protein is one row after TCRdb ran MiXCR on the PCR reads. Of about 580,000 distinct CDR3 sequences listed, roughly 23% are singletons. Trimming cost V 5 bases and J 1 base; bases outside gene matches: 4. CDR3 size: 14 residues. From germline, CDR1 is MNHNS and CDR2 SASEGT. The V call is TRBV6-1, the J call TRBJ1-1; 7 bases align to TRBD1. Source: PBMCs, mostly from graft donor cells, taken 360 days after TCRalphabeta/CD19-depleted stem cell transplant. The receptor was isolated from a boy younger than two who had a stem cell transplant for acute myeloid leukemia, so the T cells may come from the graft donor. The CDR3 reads CASSPDRSNTEAFF. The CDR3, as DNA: TGTGCCAGCAGTCCGGACAGGTCGAACACTGAAGCTTTCTTT.